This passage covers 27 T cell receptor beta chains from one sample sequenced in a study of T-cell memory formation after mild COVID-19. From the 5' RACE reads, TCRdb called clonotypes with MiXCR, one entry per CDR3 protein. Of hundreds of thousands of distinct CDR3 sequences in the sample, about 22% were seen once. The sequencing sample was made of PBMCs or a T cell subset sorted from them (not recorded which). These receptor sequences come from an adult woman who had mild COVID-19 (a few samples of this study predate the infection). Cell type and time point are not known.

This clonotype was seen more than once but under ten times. CDR3 region: CASSTHRGRETQYF. For the CDR3, the DNA is TGTGCCAGCAGCACACACAGGGGGAGGGAGACCCAGTACTTC. This sequence joins TRBV5-6 and TRBJ2-5; 8 bases are a match to TRBD1. The junction had 7 bases not matched to a gene; V was cut back by 4 bases and J by 5 bases. The CDR3 has 14 residues. Germline CDR1 SGHDT, CDR2 YYEEEE.

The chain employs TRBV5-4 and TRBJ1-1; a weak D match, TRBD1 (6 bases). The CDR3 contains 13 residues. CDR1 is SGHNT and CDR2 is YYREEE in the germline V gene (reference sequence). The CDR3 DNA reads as TGTGGCTTCCACAGGGAGGTAGAGACTGAAGCTTTCTTT. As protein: CGFHREVETEAFF.

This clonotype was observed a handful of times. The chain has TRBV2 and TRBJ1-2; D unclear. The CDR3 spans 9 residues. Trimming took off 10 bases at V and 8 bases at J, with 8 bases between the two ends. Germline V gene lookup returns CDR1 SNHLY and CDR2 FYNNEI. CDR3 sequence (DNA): TGTGCCACCACCCCCGGCTACACCTTC. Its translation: CATTPGYTF.

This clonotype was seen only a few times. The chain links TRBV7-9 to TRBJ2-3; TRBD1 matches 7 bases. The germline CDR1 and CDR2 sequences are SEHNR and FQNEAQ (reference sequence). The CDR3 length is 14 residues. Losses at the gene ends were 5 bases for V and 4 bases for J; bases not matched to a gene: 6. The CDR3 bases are TGTGCCAGCAGCGCCACCGACAGGGCAGATACGCAGTATTTT. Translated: CASSATDRADTQYF. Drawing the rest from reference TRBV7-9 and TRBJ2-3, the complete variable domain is DTGVSQNPRHKITKRGQNVTFRCDPISEHNRLYWYRQTLGQGPEFLTYFQNEAQLEKSRLLSDRFSAERPKGSFSTLEIQRTEQGDSAMYLCASSATDRADTQYFGPGTRLTVL.

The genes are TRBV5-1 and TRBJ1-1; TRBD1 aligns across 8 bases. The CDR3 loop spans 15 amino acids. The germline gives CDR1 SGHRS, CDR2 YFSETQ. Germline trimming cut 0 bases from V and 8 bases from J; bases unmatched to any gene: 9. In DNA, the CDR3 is TGCGCCAGCAGCTTGGCGGACAGGGACAGACCGGAAGCTTTCTTT. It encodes CASSLADRDRPEAFF.

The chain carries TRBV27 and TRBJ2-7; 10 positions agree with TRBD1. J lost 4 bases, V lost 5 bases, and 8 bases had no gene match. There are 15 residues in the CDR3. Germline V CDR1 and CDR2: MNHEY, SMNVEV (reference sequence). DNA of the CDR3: TGTGCCAGCAGTAAAACCGGGACAGGGGTATACGAGCAGTACTTC. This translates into CASSKTGTGVYEQYF.

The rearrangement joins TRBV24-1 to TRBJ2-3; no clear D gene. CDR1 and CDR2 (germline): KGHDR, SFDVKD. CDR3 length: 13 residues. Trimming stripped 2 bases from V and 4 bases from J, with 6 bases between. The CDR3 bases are TGTGCCACCAGTGATTACCTTCCAGATACGCAGTATTTT. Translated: CATSDYLPDTQYF.

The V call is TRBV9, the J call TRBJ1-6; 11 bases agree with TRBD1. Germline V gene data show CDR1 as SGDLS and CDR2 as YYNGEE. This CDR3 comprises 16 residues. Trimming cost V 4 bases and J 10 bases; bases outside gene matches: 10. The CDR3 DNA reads TGTGCCAGCAGCCCTCGGGGACAGGGGGGCGAATCACCCCTCCACTTT. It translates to CASSPRGQGGESPLHF.

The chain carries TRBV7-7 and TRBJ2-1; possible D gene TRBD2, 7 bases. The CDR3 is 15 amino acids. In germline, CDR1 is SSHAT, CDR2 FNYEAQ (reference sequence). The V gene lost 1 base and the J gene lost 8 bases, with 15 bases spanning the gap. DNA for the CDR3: TGTGCCAGCAGCTTAGAGGGGGGGCGCTGGGATGAGCAGTTCTTC. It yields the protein CASSLEGGRWDEQFF.

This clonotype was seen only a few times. CDR3 amino acids: CSAGALGETQYF. Here the CDR3 DNA reads TGCAGCGCAGGGGCGTTGGGTGAGACCCAGTACTTC. The chain employs TRBV29-1 and TRBJ2-5; possible D gene TRBD1, 6 bases. V shed 7 bases and J shed 5 bases, with 14 bases lying between them. CDR1 and CDR2 from the germline V gene are SQVTM and ANQGSEA. The CDR3 loop spans 12 amino acids.

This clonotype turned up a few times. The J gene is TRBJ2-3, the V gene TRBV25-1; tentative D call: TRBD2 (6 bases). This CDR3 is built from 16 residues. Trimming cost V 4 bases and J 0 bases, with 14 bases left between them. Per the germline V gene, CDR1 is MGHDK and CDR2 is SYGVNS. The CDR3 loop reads CASSVRSGASTDTQYF. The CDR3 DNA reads TGTGCCAGCAGTGTGCGTAGCGGTGCTAGCACAGATACGCAGTATTTT.

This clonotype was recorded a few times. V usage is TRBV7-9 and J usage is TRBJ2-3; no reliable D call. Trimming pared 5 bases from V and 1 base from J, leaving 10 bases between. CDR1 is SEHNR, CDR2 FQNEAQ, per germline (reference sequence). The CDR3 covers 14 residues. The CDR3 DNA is TGTGCCAGCAGCCCCTGGGTAGGCACAGATACGCAGTATTTT. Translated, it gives CASSPWVGTDTQYF.

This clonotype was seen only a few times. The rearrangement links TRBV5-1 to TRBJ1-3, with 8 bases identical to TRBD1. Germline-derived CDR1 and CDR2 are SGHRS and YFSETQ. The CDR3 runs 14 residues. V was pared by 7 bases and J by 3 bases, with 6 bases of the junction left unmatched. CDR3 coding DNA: TGCGCCAGCCGGACAGGGACCGATGGAAACACCATATATTTT. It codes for CASRTGTDGNTIYF.

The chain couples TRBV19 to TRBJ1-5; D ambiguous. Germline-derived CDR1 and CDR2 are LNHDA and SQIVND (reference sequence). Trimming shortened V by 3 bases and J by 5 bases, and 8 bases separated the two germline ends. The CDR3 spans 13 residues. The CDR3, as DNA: TGTGCCAGTAGTATTTCCAGCTATCAGCCCCAGCATTTT. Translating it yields CASSISSYQPQHF.

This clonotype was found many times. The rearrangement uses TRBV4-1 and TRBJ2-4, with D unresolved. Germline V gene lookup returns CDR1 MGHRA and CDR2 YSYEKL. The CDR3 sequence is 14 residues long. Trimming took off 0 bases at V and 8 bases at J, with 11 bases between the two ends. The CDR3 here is CASSQESVSDIQYF. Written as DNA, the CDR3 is TGCGCCAGCAGCCAAGAATCGGTCTCGGACATTCAGTACTTC.

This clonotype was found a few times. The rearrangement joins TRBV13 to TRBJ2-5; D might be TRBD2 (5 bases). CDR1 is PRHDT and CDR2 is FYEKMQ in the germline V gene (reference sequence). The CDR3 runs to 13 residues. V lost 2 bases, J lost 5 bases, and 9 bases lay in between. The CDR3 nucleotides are TGTGCCAGCAGCTTACAGCGGATCGAGACCCAGTACTTC. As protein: CASSLQRIETQYF.

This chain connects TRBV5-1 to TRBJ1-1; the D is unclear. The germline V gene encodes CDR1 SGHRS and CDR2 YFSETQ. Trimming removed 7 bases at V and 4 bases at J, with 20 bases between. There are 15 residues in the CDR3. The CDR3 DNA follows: TGCGCCAGCCACCAAGGATCGAGCGTTGGCACTGAAGCTTTCTTT. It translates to CASHQGSSVGTEAFF.

The CDR3, as DNA: TGTGCCAGCTCACCGCGGATAGCGGGGGGCCTTAGCACAGATACGCAGTATTTT. It yields the protein CASSPRIAGGLSTDTQYF. The chain is built from TRBV18 and TRBJ2-3, with 10 nucleotides matching TRBD2. Germline V CDR1 and CDR2: KGHSH, LQKENI. V was pared by 3 bases and J by 0 bases, with 9 bases of the junction left unmatched. There are 18 residues in the CDR3.

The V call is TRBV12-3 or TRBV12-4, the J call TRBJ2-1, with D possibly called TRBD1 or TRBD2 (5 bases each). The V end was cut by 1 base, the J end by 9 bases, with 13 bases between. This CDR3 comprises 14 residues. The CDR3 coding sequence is TGTGCCAGCAGTTTAGGAGGGACGGACGGTGAGCAGTTCTTC. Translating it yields CASSLGGTDGEQFF.

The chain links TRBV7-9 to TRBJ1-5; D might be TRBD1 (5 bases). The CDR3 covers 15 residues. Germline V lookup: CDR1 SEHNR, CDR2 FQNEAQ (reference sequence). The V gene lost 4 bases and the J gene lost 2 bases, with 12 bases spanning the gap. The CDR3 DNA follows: TGTGCCAGCAGCTCCGATGGGGGAGGCAATCAGCCCCAGCATTTT. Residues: CASSSDGGGNQPQHF.

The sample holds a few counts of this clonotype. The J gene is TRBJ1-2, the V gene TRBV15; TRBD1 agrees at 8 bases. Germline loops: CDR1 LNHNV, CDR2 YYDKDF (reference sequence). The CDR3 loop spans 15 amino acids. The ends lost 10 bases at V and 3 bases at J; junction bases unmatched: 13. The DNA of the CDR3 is TGTGCCAGCGATCCCGGGACAGGATCATACTATGGCTACACCTTC. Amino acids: CASDPGTGSYYGYTF. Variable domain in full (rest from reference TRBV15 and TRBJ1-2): DAMVIQNPRYQVTQFGKPVTLSCSQTLNHNVMYWYQQKSSQAPKLLFHYYDKDFNNEADTPDNFQSRRPNTSFCFLDIRSPGLGDTAMYLCASDPGTGSYYGYTFGSGTRLTVV.

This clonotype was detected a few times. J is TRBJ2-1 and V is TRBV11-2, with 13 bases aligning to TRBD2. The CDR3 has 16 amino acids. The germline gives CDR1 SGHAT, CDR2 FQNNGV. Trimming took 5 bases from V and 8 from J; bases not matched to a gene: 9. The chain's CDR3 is CASSAPGLAGLDEQFF. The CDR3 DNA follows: TGTGCCAGCAGCGCACCGGGACTAGCGGGATTGGATGAGCAGTTCTTC.

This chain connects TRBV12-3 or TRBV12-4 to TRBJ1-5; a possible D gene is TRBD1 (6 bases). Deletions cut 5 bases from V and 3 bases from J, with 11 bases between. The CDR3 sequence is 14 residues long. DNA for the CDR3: TGTGCCAGCAGTGTCCGGGACAACAATCAGCCCCAGCATTTT. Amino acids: CASSVRDNNQPQHF.

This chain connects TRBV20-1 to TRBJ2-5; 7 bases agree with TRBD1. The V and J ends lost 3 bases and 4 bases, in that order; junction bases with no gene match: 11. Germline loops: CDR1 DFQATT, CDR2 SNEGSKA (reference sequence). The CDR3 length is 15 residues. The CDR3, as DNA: TGCAGTGCTAGTAGAGCGACAGGGACGGGAGAGACCCAGTACTTC. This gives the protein CSASRATGTGETQYF.

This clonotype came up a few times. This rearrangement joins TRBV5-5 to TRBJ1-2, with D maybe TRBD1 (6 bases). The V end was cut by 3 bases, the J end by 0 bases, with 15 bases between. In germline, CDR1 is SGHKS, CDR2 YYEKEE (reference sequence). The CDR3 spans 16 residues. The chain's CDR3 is CASSSVAGAANYGYTF. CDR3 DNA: TGTGCCAGCAGCTCCGTGGCAGGGGCTGCTAACTATGGCTACACCTTC.

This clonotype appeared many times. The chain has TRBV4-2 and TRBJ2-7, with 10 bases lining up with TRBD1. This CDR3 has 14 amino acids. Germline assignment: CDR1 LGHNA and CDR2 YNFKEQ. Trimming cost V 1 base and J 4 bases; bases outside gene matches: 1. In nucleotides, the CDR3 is TGTGCCAGCAGCCAAGTGGACAGGGGGTACGAGCAGTACTTC. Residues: CASSQVDRGYEQYF.

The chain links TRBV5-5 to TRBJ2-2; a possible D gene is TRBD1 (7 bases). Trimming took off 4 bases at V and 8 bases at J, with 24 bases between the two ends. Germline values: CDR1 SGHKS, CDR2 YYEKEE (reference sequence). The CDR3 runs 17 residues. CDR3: CASSLRGPGVILGELFF. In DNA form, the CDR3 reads TGTGCCAGCAGCCTGAGGGGGCCGGGGGTGATATTAGGGGAGCTGTTTTTT.